This T cell receptor (beta chain) was sequenced in a study of CD8+CD57+ T cells in acquired aplastic anemia. A note on this clonotype: The antigen is unknown. Lacking the conserved final phenylalanine or tryptophan, this CDR3 likely reflects a read error.

Germline CDR1 reads SGHNT; CDR2 reads YYREEE (reference sequence). This CDR3 is 15 amino acids long. Trimming took 0 bases from V and 2 from J, leaving 9 bases between them. Genomic DNA templated the TCR beta VDJ and CDR3 profiling. TCRdb recomputed calls from the reads with MiXCR, one row per CDR3 protein. The repertoire includes under 250,000 distinct CDR3 sequences, 45% to 50% of them detected once, and approximately 8% sits in the top ten. All sequencing subjects had displayed CD8+CD57+ cell expansion on flow cytometry. The blood sampling took place in patients who had so far received no therapy. Study conclusions and caveats: Patients and controls shared around 30 CD8+ CDR3 sequences. For CD8+ Simpson's diversity, patients and controls showed no significant difference.

Sequenced sample: sorted CD4+, CD8+, or CD8+CD57+ T cells (not recorded which) from PBMCs. The clonotype comes from a human donor with aplastic anemia. This chain links TRBV5-4 with TRBJ2-1, with TRBD1 as a possible D gene (6 bases). CDR3 nucleotide sequence: TGTGCCAGCAGCTTGGAACAGGGAACCTACAATGAGCAGTTCCTC. Translation gives CASSLEQGTYNEQFL.